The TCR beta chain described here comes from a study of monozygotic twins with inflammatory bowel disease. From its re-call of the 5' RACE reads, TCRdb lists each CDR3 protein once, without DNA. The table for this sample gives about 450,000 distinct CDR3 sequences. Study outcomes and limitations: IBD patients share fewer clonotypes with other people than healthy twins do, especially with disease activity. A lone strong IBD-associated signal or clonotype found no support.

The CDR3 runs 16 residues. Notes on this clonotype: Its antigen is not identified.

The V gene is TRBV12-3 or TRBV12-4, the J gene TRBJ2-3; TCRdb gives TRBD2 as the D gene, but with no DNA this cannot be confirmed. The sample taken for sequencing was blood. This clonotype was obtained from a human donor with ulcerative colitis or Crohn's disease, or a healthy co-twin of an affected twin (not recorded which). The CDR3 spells CASSSTSGLDPDTQYF.